A selection of T cell receptor beta chains follows, all from one sample in a study of control samples from healthy donors and cancer patients. Some clones are missing from TCRdb's copy, which holds only in-frame ones; the method was immunoSEQ multiplex PCR. The table includes some 140,000 clones, about 94% detected once. The sample consisted of blood. These receptors were taken from a man aged 40-50 years in good health. Both conserved end residues are part of each CDR3. The D gene is left open where the match is weak. Expanded clones get a size class; other rows say once, few or many, or leave the size out.

d_gene: NA; abundance: NA; v_gene: TRBV29-1; j_gene: TRBJ1-1; CDR3nt: TGCAGCGCCCGTGGGGGCCTGAACACTGAAGCTTTCTTT; CDR3aa: CSARGGLNTEAFF
d_gene: NA; abundance: NA; v_gene: TRBV28; j_gene: TRBJ1-1; CDR3nt: TGTGCCAGCAGCCCCGCACTGGGGGGGGCGACGGCTTTCTTT; CDR3aa: CASSPALGGATAFF
d_gene: NA; abundance: NA; v_gene: TRBV10-2; j_gene: TRBJ1-5; CDR3nt: TGCGCCAGCAGTGTTGGCGCTGGAGGACAGCCCCAGCATTTT; CDR3aa: CASSVGAGGQPQHF
d_gene: NA; abundance: NA; v_gene: TRBV5-1; j_gene: TRBJ1-1; CDR3nt: TGCGCCAGCAGCCCCCGGACAGAATACAACACTGAAGCTTTCTTT; CDR3aa: CASSPRTEYNTEAFF
d_gene: NA; abundance: NA; v_gene: TRBV5-8; j_gene: TRBJ2-2; CDR3nt: TGTGCTGCCCGGACTCATCCCGGGGAGCTGTTTTTT; CDR3aa: CAARTHPGELFF
d_gene: NA; abundance: few; v_gene: TRBV5-1; j_gene: TRBJ1-4; CDR3nt: TGCGCCAGCAGCTTGGGGGAGGGCGGAGAAAAACTGTTTTTT; CDR3aa: CASSLGEGGEKLFF
d_gene: NA; abundance: NA; v_gene: TRBV24-1; j_gene: TRBJ1-2; CDR3nt: TGTGCCACCAGTCCGGCAGGGTATAACTATGGCTACACCTTC; CDR3aa: CATSPAGYNYGYTF
d_gene: NA; abundance: NA; v_gene: TRBV19; j_gene: TRBJ1-5; CDR3nt: TGTGCCAGTAAAAATTCGGACGGACCCTATCAGCCCCAGCATTTT; CDR3aa: CASKNSDGPYQPQHF
d_gene: NA; abundance: NA; v_gene: TRBV6-6; j_gene: TRBJ1-1; CDR3nt: TGTGCCAGCCTAGATAGGGCAGCTGAAGCTTTCTTT; CDR3aa: CASLDRAAEAFF
d_gene: NA; abundance: NA; v_gene: TRBV6-4; j_gene: TRBJ1-1; CDR3nt: TGTGCCAGCAGTTTAGACAGTTGGAACACTGAAGCTTTCTTT; CDR3aa: CASSLDSWNTEAFF
d_gene: TRBD1; abundance: few; v_gene: TRBV4-1; j_gene: TRBJ1-1; CDR3nt: TGCGCCAGCAGCCAAGGCGGGGGACAGGGGCTAGAGAACACTGAAGCTTTCTTT; CDR3aa: CASSQGGGQGLENTEAFF
d_gene: TRBD1; abundance: NA; v_gene: TRBV4-1; j_gene: TRBJ1-5; CDR3nt: TGCGCCAGCAGCTTTGGACAGGGCGGTCAGCCCCAGCATTTT; CDR3aa: CASSFGQGGQPQHF
d_gene: NA; abundance: NA; v_gene: TRBV5-6; j_gene: TRBJ2-7; CDR3nt: TGTGCCAGCAGCTGGAGCTCCTACGAGCAGTACTTC; CDR3aa: CASSWSSYEQYF
d_gene: NA; abundance: NA; v_gene: TRBV6-6; j_gene: TRBJ1-4; CDR3nt: TGTGCCAGCCACGGGGGGCTCAGGGAAAAACTGTTTTTT; CDR3aa: CASHGGLREKLFF
d_gene: NA; abundance: NA; v_gene: TRBV18; j_gene: TRBJ1-1; CDR3nt: TGTGCCAGCTCACCGGGAAGTACTGAAGCTTTCTTT; CDR3aa: CASSPGSTEAFF
d_gene: NA; abundance: NA; v_gene: TRBV12-3/TRBV12-4; j_gene: TRBJ2-2; CDR3nt: TGTGCCAGCAGTTATGGGAACACCGGGGAGCTGTTTTTT; CDR3aa: CASSYGNTGELFF
d_gene: TRBD1; abundance: NA; v_gene: TRBV11-2; j_gene: TRBJ1-4; CDR3nt: TGTGCCAGCAGCTTACTGACAGGGGTCGGGGAAAAACTGTTTTTT; CDR3aa: CASSLLTGVGEKLFF
d_gene: TRBD1; abundance: NA; v_gene: TRBV19; j_gene: TRBJ2-3; CDR3nt: TGTGCCAGTAGTTTCGACGTCGGGACAGGGCTCACAGATACGCAGTATTTT; CDR3aa: CASSFDVGTGLTDTQYF
d_gene: NA; abundance: NA; v_gene: TRBV21-1; j_gene: TRBJ1-1; CDR3nt: TGTGCCCTCCCACATAAAAGGGTCATGAACACTGAAGCTTTCTTT; CDR3aa: CALPHKRVMNTEAFF
d_gene: NA; abundance: once; v_gene: TRBV24-1; j_gene: TRBJ2-3; CDR3nt: TGTGCCACCAGAGAGTCGACGGCAGATACGCAGTATTTT; CDR3aa: CATRESTADTQYF
d_gene: NA; abundance: NA; v_gene: TRBV21-1; j_gene: TRBJ1-2; CDR3nt: TGTGCCAGTATCGGGACAGGGGGCGAATACACCTTC; CDR3aa: CASIGTGGEYTF
d_gene: TRBD1; abundance: NA; v_gene: TRBV7-9; j_gene: TRBJ1-4; CDR3nt: TGTGCCAGCAGCTCCGGGACAGTCTATGAAAAACTGTTTTTT; CDR3aa: CASSSGTVYEKLFF
d_gene: NA; abundance: medium-sized; v_gene: TRBV9; j_gene: TRBJ1-3; CDR3nt: TGTGCCAGCAGCGTAACAGGGACTGGAAACACCATATATTTT; CDR3aa: CASSVTGTGNTIYF
d_gene: NA; abundance: NA; v_gene: TRBV6-5; j_gene: TRBJ2-3; CDR3nt: TGTGCCAGCGGGTTGACCACGGGGGTGGATACGCAGTATTTT; CDR3aa: CASGLTTGVDTQYF
d_gene: NA; abundance: NA; v_gene: TRBV18; j_gene: TRBJ1-5; CDR3nt: TGTGCCAGCTCACCCGGGGCAGGGGGCAATCAGCCCCAGCATTTT; CDR3aa: CASSPGAGGNQPQHF
d_gene: TRBD1; abundance: NA; v_gene: TRBV18; j_gene: TRBJ1-1; CDR3nt: TGTGCCAGCTCACTCACCACAGGGGAACAGTCTGAAGCTTTCTTT; CDR3aa: CASSLTTGEQSEAFF
d_gene: NA; abundance: NA; v_gene: TRBV9; j_gene: TRBJ2-3; CDR3nt: TGTGCCAGCACCCCTCCCCACGGAGATACGCAGTATTTT; CDR3aa: CASTPPHGDTQYF